The next 31 T cell receptor beta chains were all read from a single sample in a study of T cell repertoires in cytomegalovirus infection. One entry per CDR3 protein, called by TCRdb with MiXCR from the reads. The data contain roughly 720,000 distinct CDR3 sequences, approximately 34% of them seen just once; the ten biggest clones take up around 2.8%. Sequenced sample: PBMCs. The receptors shown here come from a human donor in good health (CMV status not recorded). Some clones in this sample may be carry-over from other donors' samples.

The table lists this clonotype with many counts. The rearrangement uses TRBV7-3 and TRBJ2-7; 10 positions match TRBD1. The germline V gene has CDR1 SGHTA and CDR2 FQGTGA. V dropped 3 bases and J dropped 5; count of bases not matched to a gene: 13. This CDR3 region has 17 residues. The CDR3 protein is CASSFPAGTGAAHEQYF. CDR3 DNA sequence: TGTGCCAGCAGCTTCCCCGCGGGGACAGGGGCGGCCCACGAGCAGTACTTC.

This clonotype turned up a few times. The V and J genes are TRBV28 and TRBJ1-4; D uncertain. Between the trimmed V and J ends, which lost 6 bases and 0 bases, there was a span of 8 bases. Germline V gene lookup returns CDR1 MDHEN and CDR2 SYDVKM. The CDR3 is 14 residues long. CDR3 nucleotide sequence: TGTGCCAGCAGACCAGCTTCAACTAATGAAAAACTGTTTTTT. Translated, it gives CASRPASTNEKLFF. The whole variable domain, remainder taken from reference TRBV28 and TRBJ1-4, is DVKVTQSSRYLVKRTGEKVFLECVQDMDHENMFWYRQDPGLGLRLIYFSYDVKMKEKGDIPEGYSVSREKKERFSLILESASTNQTSMYLCASRPASTNEKLFFGSGTQLSVL.

This clonotype was observed many times. The CDR3 DNA is TGTGCCAGCAGCTTCGACAGGGGCAACAGCAATCAGCCCCAGCATTTT. Its protein is CASSFDRGNSNQPQHF. This chain links TRBV7-2 with TRBJ1-5; 8 bases fit TRBD1. Germline assignment: CDR1 SGHTA and CDR2 FQGNSA. The CDR3 runs to 16 residues. The J segment lost 1 base and the V segment lost 3 bases, leaving 5 bases of the junction unmatched. The full variable domain, its missing parts supplied by reference TRBV7-2 and TRBJ1-5, is GAGVSQSPSNKVTEKGKDVELRCDPISGHTALYWYRQSLGQGLEFLIYFQGNSAPDKSGLPSDRFSAERTGGSVSTLTIQRTQQEDSAVYLCASSFDRGNSNQPQHFGDGTRLSIL.

The V call is TRBV19, the J call TRBJ2-3; TRBD1 agrees at 8 bases. This CDR3 has 16 amino acids. The germline gives CDR1 LNHDA, CDR2 SQIVND (reference sequence). After removal of 5 bases from V and 0 bases from J, the junction contained 7 bases not matched to a gene. The CDR3, as DNA: TGTGCCAGTAGTCTCCGACAGGGGCTAAGCACAGATACGCAGTATTTT. Its protein is CASSLRQGLSTDTQYF.

This clonotype was counted only a few times. The genes are TRBV6-9 and TRBJ1-1, with 8 bases that match TRBD1. The germline CDR1 and CDR2 sequences are MNHGY and SVAAGI. The CDR3 loop spans 15 amino acids. Germline trimming cut 5 bases from V and 5 bases from J; bases unmatched to any gene: 10. CDR3 residues: CASSPRTGRSTEAFF. The CDR3 bases are TGTGCCAGCAGTCCCCGGACAGGGAGGAGTACTGAAGCTTTCTTT.

This clonotype was detected a few times. This chain links TRBV28 with TRBJ1-4; TRBD1 or TRBD2 may be the D gene (7 bases each). Judging by the DNA end, TRBJ2-2 fits better; the J call may be wrong. This CDR3 has 13 residues. CDR1 MDHEN and CDR2 SYDVKM come from the germline V gene. The CDR3 DNA follows: TGTGCCAGCAGCCAGACAGGGAGGGAGGAGCTGTTTTTT. Its translation is CASSQTGREELFF.

The chain has TRBV2 and TRBJ2-6; D unclear. This CDR3 has 16 residues. V was clipped by 3 bases and J by 0 bases, with 9 bases between them. CDR1 and CDR2 from the germline V gene are SNHLY and FYNNEI. CDR3 in DNA: TGTGCCAGCAGTGAGCAGCTTAACTCTGGGGCCAACGTCCTGACTTTC. Its protein is CASSEQLNSGANVLTF.

This clonotype was counted between two and nine times. The rearrangement uses TRBV7-3 and TRBJ1-1; D remains unclear. Per the germline V gene, CDR1 is SGHTA and CDR2 is FQGTGA. The CDR3 spans 16 residues. V was clipped by 5 bases and J by 5 bases, with 21 bases between them. CDR3 DNA sequence: TGTGCCAGCAGCCCCACTCCCCCCGGGGTTCCTACTGAAGCTTTCTTT. Amino acid sequence: CASSPTPPGVPTEAFF.

This clonotype was found many times. The rearrangement links TRBV6-1 to TRBJ2-7; possible D gene TRBD2, 6 bases. V was cut by 5 bases and J by 3 bases, with 8 bases left in between. The germline gives CDR1 MNHNS, CDR2 SASEGT. This CDR3 is built from 12 residues. CDR3 amino acids: CASSPDYYEQYF. The CDR3 DNA is TGTGCCAGCAGTCCGGACTACTACGAGCAGTACTTC.

Only a few counts were recorded for this clonotype. The chain has TRBV7-2 and TRBJ2-1; TRBD1 matches 7 bases. Germline V CDR1 and CDR2: SGHTA, FQGNSA. The CDR3 consists of 15 residues. J was trimmed by 4 bases and V by 3 bases; bases with no gene match: 6. The DNA for the CDR3 is TGTGCCAGCAGCTTCCAGTCGGGACAGTACAATGAGCAGTTCTTC. As protein: CASSFQSGQYNEQFF.

The chain combines TRBV5-1 with TRBJ1-6; 7 nucleotides agree with TRBD1. Germline V CDR1 and CDR2: SGHRS, YFSETQ. The CDR3 totals 12 residues. J lost 11 bases, V lost 3 bases, and 2 bases had no gene match. This CDR3 reads CASSSGTAPLHF. The CDR3, as DNA: TGCGCCAGCAGCTCTGGGACAGCACCCCTCCACTTT.

The chain carries TRBV10-3 and TRBJ1-5; D gene unclear. The CDR3 loop spans 15 amino acids. Germline CDR1 reads ENHRY; CDR2 reads SYGVKD. Between the trimmed V and J ends, which lost 2 bases and 2 bases, there was a span of 10 bases. CDR3 sequence: CAISEKGVGNQPQHF. The CDR3 DNA sequence: TGTGCCATCAGTGAGAAAGGAGTTGGCAATCAGCCCCAGCATTTT.

The chain joins TRBV19 to TRBJ1-5; D uncertain. CDR3 length equals 15 residues. Germline V gives CDR1 LNHDA, CDR2 SQIVND (reference sequence). V shed 1 base and J shed 3 bases, with 10 bases lying between them. CDR3 residues: CASSIAQLSNQPQHF. The CDR3 region has the DNA TGTGCCAGTAGTATAGCACAGTTGTCCAATCAGCCCCAGCATTTT.

The genes are TRBV15 and TRBJ1-5; D is uncertain. This CDR3 has 14 residues. Trimming stripped 3 bases from V and 9 bases from J, with 15 bases between. Germline assignment: CDR1 LNHNV and CDR2 YYDKDF (reference sequence). The DNA of the CDR3 is TGTGCCACCAGCAGTGGGTCCCCGGGCGGGCCCCAGCATTTT. Its protein is CATSSGSPGGPQHF.

The J gene is TRBJ1-5, the V gene TRBV23-1, with TRBD1 matching 12 bases. TRBV23-1 is treated as an ORF (open reading frame) with a function not yet certain. V lost 0 bases and J lost 2; bases outside the gene matches: 8. This CDR3 has 19 amino acids. The CDR3 is CASSQSRDRGRECNQPQHF. CDR3 DNA sequence: TGCGCCAGCAGTCAATCTCGGGACAGGGGGCGTGAATGCAATCAGCCCCAGCATTTT.

This clonotype has more than one count but fewer than ten. This chain uses TRBV6-1 with TRBJ2-7; 8 nucleotides line up with TRBD2. The J segment lost 5 bases and the V segment lost 5 bases, leaving 8 bases of the junction unmatched. This CDR3 has 14 amino acids. CDR1 is MNHNS and CDR2 is SASEGT in the germline V gene. CDR3 sequence reads: CASSSGTRVDEQYF. The CDR3 region has the DNA TGTGCCAGCAGTTCCGGGACTAGGGTCGACGAGCAGTACTTC.

The CDR3 spells CASSIGERTEAFF. In DNA form, the CDR3 reads TGTGCCAGTAGTATAGGGGAGAGGACTGAAGCTTTCTTT. This rearrangement joins TRBV19 to TRBJ1-1; D is unresolved. The V gene lost 1 base and the J gene lost 5 bases, with 8 bases spanning the gap. Germline-derived CDR1 and CDR2 are LNHDA and SQIVND (reference sequence). This CDR3 is built from 13 residues.

This clonotype was recorded many times. This chain links TRBV7-2 with TRBJ2-7, with 7 bases fitting TRBD1. This CDR3 has 15 residues. Trimming at V came to 1 base and at J to 3 bases, leaving 6 bases not matched to a gene. The germline V gene has CDR1 SGHTA and CDR2 FQGNSA. The CDR3 here is CASSLEQGILYEQYF. The DNA for the CDR3 is TGTGCCAGCAGCTTAGAACAGGGGATACTCTACGAGCAGTACTTC.

A remark on this clonotype: This likely comes from a read error, as the CDR3 has no conserved phenylalanine or tryptophan at its end. The rearrangement links TRBV7-2 to TRBJ1-2, with TRBD1 as a possible D gene (6 bases). The germline CDR1 and CDR2 sequences are SGHTA and FQGNSA. This CDR3 region has 14 residues. V was trimmed by 7 bases and J by 1 base, leaving 13 bases between them. The CDR3 loop reads CASTRDKINYGYTL. In DNA form, the CDR3 reads TGTGCCAGCACCCGGGACAAAATTAACTATGGCTACACCTTA.

This clonotype appeared a single time. A far larger clone differs by one base, so this is likely a read error. No conserved phenylalanine or tryptophan ends this CDR3, so it is likely a read error. This sequence joins TRBV12-3 or TRBV12-4 and TRBJ1-2; a weak D match, TRBD1 (5 bases). Trimming removed 5 bases at V and 3 bases at J, with 10 bases between. The CDR3 runs 13 residues. CDR3 sequence: CASSAGTDYGYTC. The CDR3 DNA reads as TGTGCCAGCAGTGCCGGGACGGACTATGGCTACACCTGC.

For this clonotype: At one boundary the junction diverges from the germline segment, which might be a read error. This rearrangement joins TRBV11-3 to TRBJ1-2, with D hard to call. The CDR3 covers 20 residues. The germline gives CDR1 SGHNT, CDR2 YENEEA. The CDR3 DNA follows: TGTGCCAGCAGCGTAGATTATTCTGTTGCAGGTGGCGCGAAACACTATGGCTACACCTTC. It yields the protein CASSVDYSVAGGAKHYGYTF.

This clonotype was observed a few times. The rearrangement joins TRBV29-1 to TRBJ2-2, with TRBD2 matching 12 bases. The trim removed 5 bases at V and 5 bases at J, leaving 6 bases unmatched. CDR3 length equals 15 residues. The V gene's germline CDR1 is SQVTM and CDR2 ANQGSEA. The chain's CDR3 is CSVQAGLAGTGELFF. DNA of the CDR3: TGCAGCGTTCAGGCCGGACTAGCGGGGACCGGGGAGCTGTTTTTT.

The V gene is TRBV6-2 or TRBV6-3, the J gene TRBJ2-3, with 10 bases identical to TRBD2. Germline CDR1 reads MNHEY; CDR2 reads SVGEGT. J was trimmed by 6 bases and V by 8 bases; bases with no gene match: 17. This CDR3 is built from 17 residues. CDR3 in DNA: TGTGCCAGCGACCTAGCGGGAGAGGTTGGAAGTAAGGATACGCAGTATTTT. This translates into CASDLAGEVGSKDTQYF.

This clonotype was seen more than once but under ten times. The rearrangement joins TRBV7-2 to TRBJ2-7; 8 positions agree with TRBD2. CDR1 SGHTA and CDR2 FQGNSA come from the germline V gene. This CDR3 region has 14 residues. The ends lost 5 bases at V and 3 bases at J; junction bases unmatched: 6. The CDR3 nucleotides are TGTGCCAGCAGCCCTAGGAGCGGGAGCTACGAGCAGTACTTC. Encoded protein: CASSPRSGSYEQYF.

This clonotype was seen more than once but under ten times. V and J are TRBV7-6 and TRBJ2-7; perhaps TRBD1 as D (5 bases). CDR3 length equals 14 residues. Between the trimmed V and J ends, which lost 5 bases and 3 bases, there was a span of 14 bases. Per the germline V gene, CDR1 is SGHVS and CDR2 is FNYEAQ. The CDR3 loop is CASSRYGQVYEQYF. Here the CDR3 DNA reads TGTGCCAGCAGCCGATACGGACAAGTCTACGAGCAGTACTTC.

The chain joins TRBV20-1 to TRBJ2-7; 9 nucleotides agree with TRBD1. V lost 4 bases and J lost 2; bases outside the gene matches: 12. Germline V gene data show CDR1 as DFQATT and CDR2 as SNEGSKA (reference sequence). The CDR3 is 16 amino acids. Written as DNA, the CDR3 is TGCAGTGCTAAGGATAGGGACAGGGTTAGGACCTACGAGCAGTACTTC. The encoded protein is CSAKDRDRVRTYEQYF.

The chain recombines TRBV7-9 with TRBJ2-3; no firm D call. V dropped 5 bases and J dropped 6 bases, with 12 bases sitting between them. This CDR3 comprises 13 residues. Germline values: CDR1 SEHNR, CDR2 FQNEAQ (reference sequence). CDR3 residues: CASSLSSYDTQYF. Here the CDR3 DNA reads TGTGCCAGCAGCCTTTCCTCTTACGATACGCAGTATTTT.

This clonotype appeared a few times. The chain employs TRBV10-2 and TRBJ1-5; D is uncertain. Germline V gene data show CDR1 as WSHSY and CDR2 as SAAADI. The length of the CDR3 is 16 residues. Trimming removed 2 bases at V and 1 base at J, with 12 bases between. CDR3 sequence reads: CASSEEGPLSNQPQHF. The CDR3 coding sequence is TGCGCCAGCAGTGAGGAGGGCCCCTTGAGCAATCAGCCCCAGCATTTT.

The chain recombines TRBV5-5 with TRBJ2-1, with unresolved D. CDR1 is SGHKS and CDR2 is YYEKEE in the germline V gene (reference sequence). The CDR3 is made up of 15 amino acids. Trimming took off 1 base at V and 0 bases at J, with 8 bases between the two ends. The CDR3 sequence is CASSLWVSSYNEQFF. The CDR3 DNA is TGTGCCAGCAGCTTGTGGGTGAGCTCCTACAATGAGCAGTTCTTC.

This clonotype was seen a handful of times. The chain couples TRBV4-1 to TRBJ2-3; 10 positions match TRBD1. Germline CDR1 is MGHRA and CDR2 is YSYEKL. The V segment lost 0 bases and the J segment 4 bases; nucleotides outside the gene matches: 7. This CDR3 comprises 17 residues. The CDR3 DNA reads as TGCGCCAGCAGCCAAGATGGGGGGACAGGGGAGGCAGATACGCAGTATTTT. Encoded protein: CASSQDGGTGEADTQYF.

The chain carries TRBV14 and TRBJ2-3; TRBD2 agrees at 9 bases. The CDR3 contains 15 residues. Trimming at V came to 6 bases and at J to 2 bases, leaving 6 bases not matched to a gene. CDR1 and CDR2 from the germline V gene are SGHDN and FVKESK. The CDR3 region has the DNA TGTGCCAGCAGTCCTAGGACTAGCGCCACAGATACGCAGTATTTT. Translation: CASSPRTSATDTQYF. Variable domain in full (rest from reference TRBV14 and TRBJ2-3): EAGVTQFPSHSVIEKGQTVTLRCDPISGHDNLYWYRRVMGKEIKFLLHFVKESKQDESGMPNNRFLAERTGGTYSTLKVQPAELEDSGVYFCASSPRTSATDTQYFGPGTRLTVL.